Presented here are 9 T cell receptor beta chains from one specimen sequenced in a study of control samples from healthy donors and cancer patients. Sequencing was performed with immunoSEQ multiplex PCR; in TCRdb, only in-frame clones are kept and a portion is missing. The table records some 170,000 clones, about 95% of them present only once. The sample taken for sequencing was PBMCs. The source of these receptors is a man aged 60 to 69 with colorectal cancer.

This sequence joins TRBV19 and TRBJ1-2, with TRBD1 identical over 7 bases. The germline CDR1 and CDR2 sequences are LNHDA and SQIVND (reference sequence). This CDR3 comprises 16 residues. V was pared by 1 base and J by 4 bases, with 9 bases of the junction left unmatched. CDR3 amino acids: CASSIGGTVPTYGYTF. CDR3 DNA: TGTGCCAGTAGTATAGGGGGGACAGTTCCTACCTATGGCTACACCTTC.

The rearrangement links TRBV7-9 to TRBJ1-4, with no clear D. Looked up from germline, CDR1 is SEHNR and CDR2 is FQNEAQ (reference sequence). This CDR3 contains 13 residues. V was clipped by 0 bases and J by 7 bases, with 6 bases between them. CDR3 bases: TGTGCCAGCAGCTTAGCAGGGCCTGAAAAACTGTTTTTT. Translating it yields CASSLAGPEKLFF.

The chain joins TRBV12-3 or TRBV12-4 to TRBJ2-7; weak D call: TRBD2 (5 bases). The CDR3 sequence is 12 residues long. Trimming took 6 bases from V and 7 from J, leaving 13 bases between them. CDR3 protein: CASRLSTGEQYF. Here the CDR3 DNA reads TGTGCCAGCAGACTGAGCACGGGAGAGCAGTACTTC.

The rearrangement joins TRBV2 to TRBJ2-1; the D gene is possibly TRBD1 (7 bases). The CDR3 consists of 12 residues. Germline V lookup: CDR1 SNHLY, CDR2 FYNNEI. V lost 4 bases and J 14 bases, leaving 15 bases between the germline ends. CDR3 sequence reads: CASSAQGTGKFF. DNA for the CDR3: TGTGCCAGCAGTGCACAGGGGACTGGGAAGTTCTTC.

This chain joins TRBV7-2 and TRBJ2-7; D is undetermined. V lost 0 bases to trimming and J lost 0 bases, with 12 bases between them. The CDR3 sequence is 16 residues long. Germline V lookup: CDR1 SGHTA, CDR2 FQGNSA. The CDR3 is CASSLAVGLGSYEQYF. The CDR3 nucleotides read TGTGCCAGCAGCTTAGCCGTGGGATTGGGCTCCTACGAGCAGTACTTC.

The CDR3 DNA is TGTGCCAGCAGCTCCCGACTAGCCTATGAGCAGTTCTTC. Protein sequence: CASSSRLAYEQFF. This chain connects TRBV7-9 to TRBJ2-1, with 7 bases that match TRBD2. The CDR3 has 13 residues. V was pared by 4 bases and J by 8 bases, with 5 bases of the junction left unmatched. Germline loops: CDR1 SEHNR, CDR2 FQNEAQ (reference sequence). The whole variable domain, remainder taken from reference TRBV7-9 and TRBJ2-1, is DTGVSQNPRHKITKRGQNVTFRCDPISEHNRLYWYRQTLGQGPEFLTYFQNEAQLEKSRLLSDRFSAERPKGSFSTLEIQRTEQGDSAMYLCASSSRLAYEQFFGPGTRLTVL.

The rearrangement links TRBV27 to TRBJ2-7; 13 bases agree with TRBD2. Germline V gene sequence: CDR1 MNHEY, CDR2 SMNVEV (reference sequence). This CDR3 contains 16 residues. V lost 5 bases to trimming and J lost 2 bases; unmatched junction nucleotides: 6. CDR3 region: CASSPGTSGNTYEQYF. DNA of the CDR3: TGTGCCAGCAGTCCTGGGACTAGCGGGAACACCTACGAGCAGTACTTC.

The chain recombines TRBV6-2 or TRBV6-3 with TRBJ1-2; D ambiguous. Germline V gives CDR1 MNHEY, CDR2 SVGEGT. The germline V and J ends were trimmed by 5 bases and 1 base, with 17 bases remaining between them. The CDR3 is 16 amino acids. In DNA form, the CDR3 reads TGTGCCAGCAGTAGTCCGAGGACGAATTATAACTATGGCTACACCTTC. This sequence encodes CASSSPRTNYNYGYTF.

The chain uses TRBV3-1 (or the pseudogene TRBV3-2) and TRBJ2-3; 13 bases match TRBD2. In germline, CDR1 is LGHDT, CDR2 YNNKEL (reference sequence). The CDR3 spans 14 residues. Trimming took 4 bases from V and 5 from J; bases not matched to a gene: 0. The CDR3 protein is CASSRTSGGDTQYF. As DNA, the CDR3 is TGTGCCAGCAGCCGGACTAGCGGGGGAGATACGCAGTATTTT.